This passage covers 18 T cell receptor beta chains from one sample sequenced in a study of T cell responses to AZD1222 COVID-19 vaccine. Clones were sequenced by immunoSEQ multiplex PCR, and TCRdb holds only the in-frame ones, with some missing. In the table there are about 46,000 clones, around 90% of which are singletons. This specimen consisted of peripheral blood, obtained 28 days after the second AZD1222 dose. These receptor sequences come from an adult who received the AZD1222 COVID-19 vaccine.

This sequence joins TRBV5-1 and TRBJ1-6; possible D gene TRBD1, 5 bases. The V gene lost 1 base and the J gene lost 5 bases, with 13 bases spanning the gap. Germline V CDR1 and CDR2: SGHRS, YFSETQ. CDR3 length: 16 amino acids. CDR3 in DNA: TGCGCCAGCAGCTTGAGGGTCGGGACGGATAATTCACCCCTCCACTTT. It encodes CASSLRVGTDNSPLHF.

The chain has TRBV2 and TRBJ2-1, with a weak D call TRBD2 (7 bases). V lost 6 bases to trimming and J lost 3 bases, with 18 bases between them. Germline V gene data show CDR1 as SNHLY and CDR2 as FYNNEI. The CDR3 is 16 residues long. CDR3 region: CASRPPGGGGYNEQFF. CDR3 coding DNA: TGTGCCAGCAGGCCCCCAGGAGGGGGGGGCTACAATGAGCAGTTCTTC.

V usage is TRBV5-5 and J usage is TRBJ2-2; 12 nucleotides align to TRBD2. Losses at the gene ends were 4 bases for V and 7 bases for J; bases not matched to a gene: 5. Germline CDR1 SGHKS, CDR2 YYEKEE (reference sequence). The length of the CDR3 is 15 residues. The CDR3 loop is CASSRLAGVVGELFF. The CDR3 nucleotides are TGTGCCAGCAGCAGACTAGCGGGAGTCGTCGGGGAGCTGTTTTTT. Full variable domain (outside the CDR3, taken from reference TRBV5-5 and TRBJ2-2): DAGVTQSPTHLIKTRGQQVTLRCSPISGHKSVSWYQQVLGQGPQFIFQYYEKEERGRGNFPDRFSARQFPNYSSELNVNALLLGDSALYLCASSRLAGVVGELFFGEGSRLTVL.

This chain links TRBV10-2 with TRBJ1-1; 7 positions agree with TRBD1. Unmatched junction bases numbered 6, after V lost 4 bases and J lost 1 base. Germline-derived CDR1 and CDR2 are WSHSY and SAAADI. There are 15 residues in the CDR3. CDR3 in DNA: TGCGCCAGCAGTGGATCCCGGACAGGGAACACTGAAGCTTTCTTT. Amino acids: CASSGSRTGNTEAFF.

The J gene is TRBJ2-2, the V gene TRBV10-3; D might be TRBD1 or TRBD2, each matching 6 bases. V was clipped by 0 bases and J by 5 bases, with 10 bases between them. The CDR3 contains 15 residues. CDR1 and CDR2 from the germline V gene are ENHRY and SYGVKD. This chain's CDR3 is CAISESPGATGELFF. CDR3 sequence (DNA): TGTGCCATCAGTGAGTCTCCGGGGGCAACCGGGGAGCTGTTTTTT.

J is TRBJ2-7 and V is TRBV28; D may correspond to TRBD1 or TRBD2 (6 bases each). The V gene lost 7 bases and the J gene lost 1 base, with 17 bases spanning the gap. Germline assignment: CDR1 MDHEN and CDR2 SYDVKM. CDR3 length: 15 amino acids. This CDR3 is CASTSGDFLSYEQYF. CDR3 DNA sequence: TGTGCCAGCACCTCAGGGGACTTCCTTTCCTACGAGCAGTACTTC.

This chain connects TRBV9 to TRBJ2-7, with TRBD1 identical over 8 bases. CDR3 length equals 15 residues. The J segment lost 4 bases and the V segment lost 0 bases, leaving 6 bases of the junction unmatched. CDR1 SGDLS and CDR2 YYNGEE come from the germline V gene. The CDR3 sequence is CASSVAPGGGYEQYF. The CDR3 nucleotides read TGTGCCAGCAGCGTAGCGCCAGGGGGCGGGTACGAGCAGTACTTC. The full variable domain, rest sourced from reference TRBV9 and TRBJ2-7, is DSGVTQTPKHLITATGQRVTLRCSPRSGDLSVYWYQQSLDQGLQFLIQYYNGEERAKGNILERFSAQQFPDLHSELNLSSLELGDSALYFCASSVAPGGGYEQYFGPGTRLTVT.

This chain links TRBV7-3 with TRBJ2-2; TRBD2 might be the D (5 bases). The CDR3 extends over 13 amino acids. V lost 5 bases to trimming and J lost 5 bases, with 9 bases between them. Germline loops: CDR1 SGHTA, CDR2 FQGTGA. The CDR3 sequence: CASSPRVTGELFF. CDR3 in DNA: TGTGCCAGCAGCCCGAGGGTAACCGGGGAGCTGTTTTTT.

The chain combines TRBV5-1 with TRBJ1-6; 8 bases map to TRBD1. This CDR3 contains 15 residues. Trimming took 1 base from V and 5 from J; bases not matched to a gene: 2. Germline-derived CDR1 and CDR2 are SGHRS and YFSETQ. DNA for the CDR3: TGCGCCAGCAGCTTGCCGGGACAGGATAATTCACCCCTCCACTTT. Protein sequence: CASSLPGQDNSPLHF.

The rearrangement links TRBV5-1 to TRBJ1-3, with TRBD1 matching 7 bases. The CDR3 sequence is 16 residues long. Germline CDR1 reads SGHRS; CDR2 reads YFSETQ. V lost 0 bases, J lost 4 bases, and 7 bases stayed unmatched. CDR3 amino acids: CASSLAPAGQGNTIYF. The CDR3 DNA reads TGCGCCAGCAGCTTGGCCCCCGCGGGACAGGGAAACACCATATATTTT.

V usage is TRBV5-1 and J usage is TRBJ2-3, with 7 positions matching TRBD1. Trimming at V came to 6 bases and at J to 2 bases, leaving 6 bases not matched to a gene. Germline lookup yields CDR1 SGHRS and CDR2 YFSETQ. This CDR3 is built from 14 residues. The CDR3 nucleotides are TGCGCCAGCAAACCGGGACAGACCACAGATACGCAGTATTTT. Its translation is CASKPGQTTDTQYF.

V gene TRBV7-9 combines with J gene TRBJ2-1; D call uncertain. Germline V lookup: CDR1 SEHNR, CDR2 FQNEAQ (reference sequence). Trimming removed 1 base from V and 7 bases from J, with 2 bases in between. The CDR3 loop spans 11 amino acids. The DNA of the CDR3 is TGTGCCAGCAGCTTAGGGAATGAGCAGTTCTTC. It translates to CASSLGNEQFF.

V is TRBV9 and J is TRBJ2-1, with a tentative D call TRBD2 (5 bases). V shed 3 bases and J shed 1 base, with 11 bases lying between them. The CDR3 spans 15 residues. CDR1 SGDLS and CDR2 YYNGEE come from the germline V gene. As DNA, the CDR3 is TGTGCCAGCAGCGATAGTGGGGAGTCCTACAATGAGCAGTTCTTC. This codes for CASSDSGESYNEQFF.

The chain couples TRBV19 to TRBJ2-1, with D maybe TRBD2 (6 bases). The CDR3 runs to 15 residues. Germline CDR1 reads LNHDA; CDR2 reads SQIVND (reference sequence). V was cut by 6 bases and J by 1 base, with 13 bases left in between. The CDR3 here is CASRTERASYNEQFF. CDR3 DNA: TGTGCCAGTAGAACAGAGCGGGCTTCCTACAATGAGCAGTTCTTC.

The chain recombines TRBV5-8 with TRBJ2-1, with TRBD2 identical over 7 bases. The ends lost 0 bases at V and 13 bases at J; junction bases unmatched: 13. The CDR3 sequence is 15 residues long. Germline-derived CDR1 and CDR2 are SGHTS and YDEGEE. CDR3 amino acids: CASSLDRFGGRGQFF. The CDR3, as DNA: TGTGCCAGCAGCTTGGATCGATTTGGGGGGAGGGGCCAGTTCTTC.

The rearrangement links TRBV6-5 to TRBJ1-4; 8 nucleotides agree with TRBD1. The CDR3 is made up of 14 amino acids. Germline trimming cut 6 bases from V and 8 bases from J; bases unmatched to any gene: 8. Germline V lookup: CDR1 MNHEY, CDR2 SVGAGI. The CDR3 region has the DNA TGTGCCAGCAGAGACAGGGGCATCACGGAAAAACTGTTTTTT. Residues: CASRDRGITEKLFF.

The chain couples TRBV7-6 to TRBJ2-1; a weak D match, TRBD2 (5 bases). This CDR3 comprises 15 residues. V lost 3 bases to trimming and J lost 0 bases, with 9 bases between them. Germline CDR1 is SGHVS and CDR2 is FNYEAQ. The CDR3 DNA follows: TGTGCCAGCAGCTTCAGCGGAAGCTCCTACAATGAGCAGTTCTTC. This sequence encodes CASSFSGSSYNEQFF.

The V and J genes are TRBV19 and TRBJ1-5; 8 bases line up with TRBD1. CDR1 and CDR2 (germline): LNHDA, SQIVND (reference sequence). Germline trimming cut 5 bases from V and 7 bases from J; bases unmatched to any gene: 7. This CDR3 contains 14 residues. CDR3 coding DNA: TGTGCCAGTAGTTTTGCAGGGGGCGAACAGCCCCAGCATTTT. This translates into CASSFAGGEQPQHF.